This T cell receptor beta chain was sequenced in a study of T cell repertoires in cytomegalovirus infection. General study results and limits: Dominating the ex vivo response were TCR beta clonotypes that were CMV-specific and HLA-C-restricted.

Turning to this clonotype: The target antigen is unknown.

Each CDR3 protein gets one entry after TCRdb re-called the reads with MiXCR. This table has approximately 400,000 distinct CDR3 sequences, 31% appearing once. V was clipped by 2 bases and J by 4 bases, with 7 bases between them. The CDR3 is 13 residues long. Per germline, CDR1 KGHSH and CDR2 LQKENI. The sequencing sample was made of PBMCs. This sequence originates from a human donor in good health (CMV status not recorded). Some clones in this sample may be carry-over from other donors' samples. The chain uses TRBV18 and TRBJ2-3, with D possibly being TRBD2 (6 bases). CDR3 loop: CASSPGGSDTQYF. The CDR3 region has the DNA TGTGCCAGCTCACCAGGGGGGTCAGATACGCAGTATTTT.